The subject of this entry is one T cell receptor (beta chain). Antigen: not known. This sample is part of a study of T-cell reconstitution after alpha-beta-depleted transplantation in children. Findings of the study overall: Elevated TCRbeta diversity at day 60 was traced, in some patients, to surviving recipient T cells and thymic progenitors. T-cell counts and diversity at one year following transplant were attributed mainly to newly produced T cells. As was reported, about two months after transplant, alpha-beta T cells came from several hundred expanded graft clones.

This CDR3 is built from 17 residues. Trimming pared 5 bases from V and 1 base from J, leaving 17 bases between. Germline values: CDR1 MNHEY, CDR2 SMNVEV (reference sequence). The library targeted TCRbeta and was prepared with unique molecular identifiers. TCRdb recomputed calls from the PCR reads with MiXCR, one row per CDR3 protein. The sample carries hundreds of thousands of distinct CDR3 sequences, about a sixth recorded once. This TCR was sampled from a boy under two years old who had a stem cell transplant for Wiskott-Aldrich syndrome, so the T cells may come from the graft donor. Sequencing was performed on PBMCs, mostly from graft donor cells, taken 360 days after TCRalphabeta/CD19-depleted stem cell transplant. This chain uses TRBV27 with TRBJ2-2; a possible D gene is TRBD2 (6 bases). The DNA of the CDR3 is TGTGCCAGCAGTCCCCTCGGAGGGCCGCTGAACACCGGGGAGCTGTTTTTT. It encodes CASSPLGGPLNTGELFF.